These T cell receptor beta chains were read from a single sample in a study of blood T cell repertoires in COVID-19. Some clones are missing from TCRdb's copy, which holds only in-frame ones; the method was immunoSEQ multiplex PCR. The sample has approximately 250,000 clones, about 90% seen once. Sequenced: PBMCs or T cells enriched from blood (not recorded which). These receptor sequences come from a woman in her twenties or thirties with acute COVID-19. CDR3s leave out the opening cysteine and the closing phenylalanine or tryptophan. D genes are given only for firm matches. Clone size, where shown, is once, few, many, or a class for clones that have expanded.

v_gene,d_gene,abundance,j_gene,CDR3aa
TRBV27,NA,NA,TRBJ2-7,ASSRGTYYEQY
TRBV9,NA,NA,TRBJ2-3,ASSVAGLSTDTQY
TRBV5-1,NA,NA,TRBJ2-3,ASSLTSSTDTQY
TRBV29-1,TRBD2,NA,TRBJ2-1,SLSGPLGNEQF
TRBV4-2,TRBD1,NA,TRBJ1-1,ASSQEETGGNTEAF
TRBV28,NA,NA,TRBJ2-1,ASSTKGQLYNEQF
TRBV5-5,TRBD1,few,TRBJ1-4,ASSPGQGLEEKLF
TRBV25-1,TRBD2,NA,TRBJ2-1,ASGGVAGVEQF
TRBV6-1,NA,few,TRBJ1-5,ASSDLVFNQPQH
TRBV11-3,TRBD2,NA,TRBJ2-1,ASSPASGSGYNEQF
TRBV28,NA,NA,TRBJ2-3,AFDSSTDTQY
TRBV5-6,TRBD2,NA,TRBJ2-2,ASSLAGGGYTGELF
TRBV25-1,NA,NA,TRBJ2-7,ASRQGHEQY
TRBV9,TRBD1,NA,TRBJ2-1,ASSAGQGGNEQF
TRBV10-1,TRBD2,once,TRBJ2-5,ASSEGAGEPETQY
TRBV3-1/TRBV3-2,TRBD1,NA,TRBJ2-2,ASSQGAKLF
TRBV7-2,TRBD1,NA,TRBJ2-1,ASSLVGTGRLIEQF
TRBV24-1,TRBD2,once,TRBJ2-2,ATSQTSGRPGGGELF
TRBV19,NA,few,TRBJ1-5,ASSMRSGESPYQPQH
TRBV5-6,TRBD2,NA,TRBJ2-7,ASSLRLAGPYEQY
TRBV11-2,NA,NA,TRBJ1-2,ASSLGEYGYT
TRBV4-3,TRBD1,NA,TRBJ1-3,ASSRDSQGSGNTIY
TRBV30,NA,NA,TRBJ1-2,AWSVTGLSYGYT
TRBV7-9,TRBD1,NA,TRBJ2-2,ASSQGDRGWERELF
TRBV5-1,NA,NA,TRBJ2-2,ASSLQGGSRTGELF
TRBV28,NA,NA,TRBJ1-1,ASSSLVAGGWTEAF
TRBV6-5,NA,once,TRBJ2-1,ASSTGRGGYNEQF
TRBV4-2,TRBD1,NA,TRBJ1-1,ASSQDGGTGNTEAF
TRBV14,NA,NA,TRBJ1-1,ASSQDRGMNTEAF
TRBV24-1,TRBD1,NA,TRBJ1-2,ATSDLGQGAGYT
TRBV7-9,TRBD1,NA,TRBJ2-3,ASSFLRTGPTDTQY
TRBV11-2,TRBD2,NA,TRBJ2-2,ASSAWTSVTGELF
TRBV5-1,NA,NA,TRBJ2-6,ASSSSQASSGANVLT
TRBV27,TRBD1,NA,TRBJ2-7,ASSSPRQGASYEQY
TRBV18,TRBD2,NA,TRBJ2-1,ASSQGTSGYNEQF
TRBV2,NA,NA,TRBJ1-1,ASTPPEGNTEAF
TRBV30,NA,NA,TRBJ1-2,AWSVPPPGYGYT
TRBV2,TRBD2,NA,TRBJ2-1,ASSEERTSEEQF
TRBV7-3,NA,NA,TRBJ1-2,ASSLNPRRQWPYGYT
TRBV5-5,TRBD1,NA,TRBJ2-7,ASSLDRGAYEQY
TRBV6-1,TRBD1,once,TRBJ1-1,ASSDRPGGGTEAF
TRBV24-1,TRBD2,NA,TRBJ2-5,ATSGGASGVQETQY
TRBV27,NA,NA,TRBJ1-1,ASAHRFMNTEAF
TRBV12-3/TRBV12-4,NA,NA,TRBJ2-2,ASSPRTGELF
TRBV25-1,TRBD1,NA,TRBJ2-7,ASSDGQGFYEQY
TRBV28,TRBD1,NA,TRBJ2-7,ASRQTGGYEQY
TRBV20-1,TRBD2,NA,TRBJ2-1,SASGGSSYNEQF
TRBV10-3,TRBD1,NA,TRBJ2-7,AIRDRDSSYEQY
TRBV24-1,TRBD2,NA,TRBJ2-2,ATSLAVSNTGELF
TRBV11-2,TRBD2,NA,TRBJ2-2,ASSFGLAGSNTGELF
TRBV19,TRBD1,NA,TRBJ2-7,ASSPGQGIFYEQY
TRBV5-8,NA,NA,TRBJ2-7,ASSLRKGMTYEQY